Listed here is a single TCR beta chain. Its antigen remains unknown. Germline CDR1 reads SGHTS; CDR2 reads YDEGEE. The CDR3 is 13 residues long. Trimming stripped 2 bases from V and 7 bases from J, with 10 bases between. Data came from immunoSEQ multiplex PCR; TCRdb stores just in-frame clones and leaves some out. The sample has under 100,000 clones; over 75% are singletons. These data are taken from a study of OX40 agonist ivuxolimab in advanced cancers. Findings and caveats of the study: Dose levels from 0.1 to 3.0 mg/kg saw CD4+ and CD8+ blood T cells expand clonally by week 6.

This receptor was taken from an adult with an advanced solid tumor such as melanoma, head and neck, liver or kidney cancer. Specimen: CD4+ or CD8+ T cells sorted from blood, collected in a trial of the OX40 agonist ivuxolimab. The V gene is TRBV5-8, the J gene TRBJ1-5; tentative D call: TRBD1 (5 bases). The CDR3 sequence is CASSFHGAQPQHF. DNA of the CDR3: TGTGCCAGCAGCTTTCATGGGGCCCAGCCCCAGCATTTT.